What follows are 19 T cell receptor beta chains derived from one specimen sequenced in a study of blood T cell repertoires in COVID-19. Clones were read by immunoSEQ multiplex PCR, and TCRdb kept only the in-frame ones, dropping some. Of around 140,000 clones in the sample, 75% to 90% are singletons; the top ten hold 3% to 4.5%. Sequencing was carried out using PBMCs or T cells enriched from blood (not recorded which). Receptors originate from a man aged 45-60 years in a cohort exposed to, infected with or recovered from COVID-19 (not recorded which).

On this clone itself: Distinct nucleotide sequences in the sample also encode this CDR3. This chain links TRBV12-3 or TRBV12-4 with TRBJ1-5; TRBD1 might be the D (5 bases). This CDR3 comprises 13 residues. V lost 1 base to trimming and J lost 6 bases, with 7 bases between them. In nucleotides, the CDR3 is TGTGCCAGCAGTTTAGGGGGGGTTCAGCCCCAGCATTTT. Translated, it gives CASSLGGVQPQHF.

The rearrangement joins TRBV10-3 to TRBJ1-1; unclear D gene. CDR3 length: 14 residues. Germline V lookup: CDR1 ENHRY, CDR2 SYGVKD. V shed 2 bases and J shed 3 bases, with 10 bases lying between them. Here the CDR3 reads CAISEVSGYTEAFF. The DNA of the CDR3 is TGTGCCATCAGTGAGGTGTCAGGCTACACTGAAGCTTTCTTT.

The chain employs TRBV30 and TRBJ2-5; 9 bases align to TRBD2. The V and J ends lost 3 bases and 5 bases, in that order; junction bases with no gene match: 7. The CDR3 is 14 residues long. CDR1 GTSNPN and CDR2 SVGIG come from the germline V gene (reference sequence). The CDR3 bases are TGTGCCTGGAGATCCGGGACTAGCACGGAGACCCAGTACTTC. It yields the protein CAWRSGTSTETQYF.

The J gene is TRBJ1-5, the V gene TRBV2; 7 bases are shared with TRBD1. This CDR3 is built from 15 residues. Germline trimming cut 6 bases from V and 4 bases from J; bases unmatched to any gene: 9. Germline-derived CDR1 and CDR2 are SNHLY and FYNNEI. The CDR3 DNA reads as TGTGCCAGCAGAAACGACAGGGCTGGGAATCAGCCCCAGCATTTT. As protein: CASRNDRAGNQPQHF.

The CDR3 nucleotides are TGTGCCAGCAGCCCGCGGAGGGATACGCAGTATTTT. It encodes CASSPRRDTQYF. This rearrangement joins TRBV6-2 or TRBV6-3 to TRBJ2-3; D may be TRBD2 (5 bases). Germline V gene data show CDR1 as MNHEY and CDR2 as SVGEGT. This CDR3 spans 12 amino acids. Trimming removed 6 bases at V and 6 bases at J, with 10 bases between.

This chain connects TRBV11-2 to TRBJ2-7, with 10 bases that match TRBD2. The CDR3 runs 15 residues. The ends lost 1 base at V and 0 bases at J; junction bases unmatched: 0. Germline-derived CDR1 and CDR2 are SGHAT and FQNNGV. The CDR3 nucleotides are TGTGCCAGCAGCTTAGCTAGCGGGAGCTCCTACGAGCAGTACTTC. Translation: CASSLASGSSYEQYF.

The chain recombines TRBV10-1 with TRBJ2-1, with 10 bases identical to TRBD2. Germline V CDR1 and CDR2: WNHNN, SYGVQD (reference sequence). V trimming: 4 bases; J trimming: 7 bases; junction bases outside the gene matches: 7. The CDR3 consists of 15 residues. CDR3 sequence (DNA): TGCGCCAGCAGTGGTAGTAGCGGGAGGAATAATGAGCAGTTCTTC. Protein product: CASSGSSGRNNEQFF.

This rearrangement joins TRBV7-9 to TRBJ1-3, with 7 bases that match TRBD1. The CDR3 sequence is 16 residues long. Germline trimming cut 0 bases from V and 6 bases from J; bases unmatched to any gene: 8. The germline gives CDR1 SEHNR, CDR2 FQNEAQ (reference sequence). The CDR3, as DNA: TGTGCCAGCAGCTTAGCTGACAGGGAGATCGAAAACACCATATATTTT. Translating it yields CASSLADREIENTIYF.

This rearrangement joins TRBV5-1 to TRBJ2-2; D is ambiguous. This CDR3 contains 15 residues. CDR1 and CDR2 from the germline V gene are SGHRS and YFSETQ. Trimming left V 0 bases short and J 6 bases short, with 12 bases between. The CDR3 sequence: CASSLGPPPAGELFF. Here the CDR3 DNA reads TGCGCCAGCAGCTTGGGTCCCCCCCCGGCCGGGGAGCTGTTTTTT.

The chain recombines TRBV9 with TRBJ1-2; D not resolved. The CDR3 is made up of 13 amino acids. The germline V gene has CDR1 SGDLS and CDR2 YYNGEE. V lost 3 bases, J lost 0 bases, and 6 bases lay in between. CDR3 nucleotide sequence: TGTGCCAGCAGCGATCGAGCTAACTATGGCTACACCTTC. This encodes CASSDRANYGYTF.

The V gene is TRBV13, the J gene TRBJ1-4, with 8 bases that match TRBD1. The CDR3 runs 15 residues. V was pared by 4 bases and J by 5 bases, with 6 bases of the junction left unmatched. Germline V gene lookup returns CDR1 PRHDT and CDR2 FYEKMQ (reference sequence). The DNA for the CDR3 is TGTGCCAGCAGCTCATCAGGGGGCTGGAATGAAAAACTGTTTTTT. This encodes CASSSSGGWNEKLFF.

V and J are TRBV12-5 and TRBJ2-7; D not resolved. V gave up 7 bases and J gave up 4 bases, with 8 bases separating them. The CDR3 runs 11 residues. Germline V gene sequence: CDR1 LGHNT, CDR2 FRNRAP. CDR3: CASARHYEQYF. The CDR3, as DNA: TGTGCTAGTGCCAGGCATTACGAGCAGTACTTC.

The chain employs TRBV2 and TRBJ2-5; perhaps TRBD1 as D (5 bases). The V end was cut by 7 bases, the J end by 4 bases, with 7 bases between. The germline CDR1 and CDR2 sequences are SNHLY and FYNNEI. The CDR3 is 11 amino acids. As DNA, the CDR3 is TGTGCCAGCAACCAGGGAGAGACCCAGTACTTC. Encoded protein: CASNQGETQYF.

The chain has TRBV19 and TRBJ1-1, with no clear D. This CDR3 comprises 15 residues. V was cut by 5 bases and J by 3 bases, with 16 bases left in between. Germline-derived CDR1 and CDR2 are LNHDA and SQIVND (reference sequence). The CDR3, as DNA: TGTGCCAGTAGTCCTTTTGGGCCCGGGGACACTGAAGCTTTCTTT. As protein: CASSPFGPGDTEAFF.

The chain is built from TRBV21-1 and TRBJ2-1; the table's D call of TRBD2 was not tested on the DNA. TRBV21-1 is a recognized pseudogene. The CDR3 is 17 amino acids. This CDR3 is CASSKVWLAGGGNEQFF. CDR3 nucleotides: TGTGCCAGCAGCAAAGTCTGGCTAGCGGGAGGGGGGAATGAGCAGTTCTTC.

The gene calls are TRBV12-3 or TRBV12-4 and TRBJ2-5, with 8 bases that match TRBD2. The junction had 4 bases not matched to a gene; V was cut back by 8 bases and J by 2 bases. The CDR3 sequence is 13 residues long. In DNA form, the CDR3 reads TGTGCCAGCGGAATAGCGGGGCAAGAGACCCAGTACTTC. This encodes CASGIAGQETQYF.

This rearrangement joins TRBV15 to TRBJ2-1; 12 bases map to TRBD1. The CDR3 extends over 16 amino acids. V gave up 3 bases and J gave up 8 bases; unmatched junction bases: 8. Germline CDR1 is LNHNV and CDR2 is YYDKDF (reference sequence). The DNA of the CDR3 is TGTGCCACCAGCAGTCCCGGGACAGGGGGCGGGGATGAGCAGTTCTTC. It translates to CATSSPGTGGGDEQFF.

V gene TRBV20-1 combines with J gene TRBJ2-3, with unresolved D. This CDR3 is 10 amino acids long. CDR1 is DFQATT, CDR2 SNEGSKA, per germline (reference sequence). V lost 6 bases and J 5 bases, leaving 6 bases between the germline ends. For the CDR3, the DNA is TGCAGTGCAAAACTAGATACGCAGTATTTT. Translating it yields CSAKLDTQYF.

The rearrangement uses TRBV28 and TRBJ1-6; 10 bases are shared with TRBD1. V was clipped by 2 bases and J by 9 bases; unmatched bases: 7. CDR1 MDHEN and CDR2 SYDVKM come from the germline V gene. The CDR3 covers 16 residues. CDR3 amino acids: CASSLDGQGVSSPLHF. The CDR3 bases are TGTGCCAGCAGTTTAGATGGACAGGGGGTTAGTTCACCCCTCCACTTT.